This T cell receptor beta chain was sequenced during a study of cytomegalovirus exposure and HLA in healthy donors. Study-wide context: For the approximately 360 genotyped donors, roughly 80% fell within the Caucasian-associated ancestry cluster. Study conclusions and caveats: In vitro confirmation showed three CMV-associated chains to be CMV antigen specific. Reports state that TCR beta sequences accurately predicted most subjects' HLA-A and HLA-B alleles.

CDR1 and CDR2 (germline): LGHNA, YNFKEQ. V was pared by 3 bases and J by 5 bases, with 19 bases between. The CDR3 spans 16 residues. 60 Vbeta and 13 Jbeta primers were used in PCR. Profiled with immunoSEQ multiplex PCR; TCRdb holds only in-frame clones, not every one. The sample records 210,000 or so clones, over 70% being singletons. This clone was detected a few times. Its cognate antigen is unknown. The specimen sequenced was PBMCs. The sequence came from a boy aged 2-9 years in good health and CMV-seronegative. V gene TRBV4-2 combines with J gene TRBJ1-1, with unresolved D. The CDR3 nucleotides read TGTGCCAGCAGCCATGAATCGGAGGGTGGGAGTACTGAAGCTTTCTTT. Translated: CASSHESEGGSTEAFF.